This entry features one T cell receptor (beta chain) sequence. The entry originates in a study of blood T cell repertoires in COVID-19. This table comes from immunoSEQ multiplex PCR, and its TCRdb copy is limited to in-frame clones, with some not included. This sample has 150,000 to 200,000 clones, with 80% to 90% found just once. Germline values: CDR1 MNHEY, CDR2 SMNVEV (reference sequence). Trimming took 5 bases from V and 7 from J; bases not matched to a gene: 6. This CDR3 is 14 amino acids long. The chain recombines TRBV27 with TRBJ1-4, with 8 bases that match TRBD1. What was sequenced was PBMCs or T cells enriched from blood (not recorded which). The sequence came from a woman between 18 and 29 years old who had recovered from COVID-19. In DNA form, the CDR3 reads TGTGCCAGCAGTAGGACCGACAGGGGTGAAAAACTGTTTTTT. It encodes CASSRTDRGEKLFF.